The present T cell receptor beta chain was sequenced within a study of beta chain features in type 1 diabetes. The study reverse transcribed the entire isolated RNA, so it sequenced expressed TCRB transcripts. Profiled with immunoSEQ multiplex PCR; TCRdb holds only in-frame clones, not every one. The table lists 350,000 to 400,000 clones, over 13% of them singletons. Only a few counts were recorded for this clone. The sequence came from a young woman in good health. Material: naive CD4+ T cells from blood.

The CDR3 DNA is TGTGCCAGCAGCCGGTCGGGAGCATTGAATGAGCAGTTCTTC. Its translation: CASSRSGALNEQFF. This sequence joins TRBV14 and TRBJ2-1, with D possibly TRBD2 on 6 matching bases. The CDR3 is 14 amino acids. The V gene lost 4 bases and the J gene lost 7 bases, with 14 bases spanning the gap. Germline CDR1 reads SGHDN; CDR2 reads FVKESK. The complete variable domain, with remaining parts taken from reference TRBV14 and TRBJ2-1, reads EAGVTQFPSHSVIEKGQTVTLRCDPISGHDNLYWYRRVMGKEIKFLLHFVKESKQDESGMPNNRFLAERTGGTYSTLKVQPAELEDSGVYFCASSRSGALNEQFFGPGTRLTVL.